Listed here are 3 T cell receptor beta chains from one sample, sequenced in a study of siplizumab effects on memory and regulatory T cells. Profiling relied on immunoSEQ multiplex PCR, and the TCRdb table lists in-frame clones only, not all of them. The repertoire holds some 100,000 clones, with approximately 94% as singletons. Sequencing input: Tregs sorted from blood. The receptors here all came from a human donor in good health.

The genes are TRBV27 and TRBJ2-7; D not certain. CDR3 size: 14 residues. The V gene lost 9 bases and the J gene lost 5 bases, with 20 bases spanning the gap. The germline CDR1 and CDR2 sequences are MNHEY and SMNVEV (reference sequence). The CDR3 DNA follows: TGTGCCAGAACTCCACCCTACTGGTTCCACGAGCAGTACTTC. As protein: CARTPPYWFHEQYF.

The CDR3 spells CASSPYRRDYGYTF. The CDR3 DNA is TGTGCCAGCAGTCCTTATAGGAGGGATTATGGCTACACCTTC. The chain joins TRBV28 to TRBJ1-2; D is uncertain. The CDR3 has 14 amino acids. The V end lost 5 bases, the J end lost 5 bases, and 15 bases lay between the germline ends. Germline loops: CDR1 MDHEN, CDR2 SYDVKM.

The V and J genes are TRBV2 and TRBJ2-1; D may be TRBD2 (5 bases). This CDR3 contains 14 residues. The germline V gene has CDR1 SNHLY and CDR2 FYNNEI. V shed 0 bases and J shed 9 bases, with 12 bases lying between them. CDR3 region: CASSEALQRAEQFF. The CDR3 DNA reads TGTGCCAGCAGTGAAGCGCTTCAGAGGGCTGAGCAGTTCTTC.